These T cell receptor beta chains were read from a single sample in a study of blood T cell repertoires in COVID-19. This table comes from immunoSEQ multiplex PCR, and its TCRdb copy is limited to in-frame clones, with some not included. The table lists around 160,000 clones, roughly 76% of them singletons. The sequencing sample was made of peripheral blood. Receptors originate from a human donor with acute or convalescent COVID-19. The donor label of this sample is uncertain. The conserved cysteine and the conserved F or W are not part of the CDR3 here. The order of the fields is V gene, CDR3 protein.

v_call: TRBV15; cdr3_aa: ATSREYPGMRANEKLF
v_call: TRBV15; cdr3_aa: ATSRDSGNTGELF
v_call: TRBV5-4; cdr3_aa: ASSATGGLNEQY
v_call: TRBV6-5; cdr3_aa: ASSYGWDSQETQY
v_call: TRBV6-5; cdr3_aa: ASIRRDSSGNTIY
v_call: TRBV10-3; cdr3_aa: AISESTVQPQH
v_call: TRBV9; cdr3_aa: ASSPRIAGIHEQF
v_call: TRBV19; cdr3_aa: ASSMSLAGGDTQY
v_call: TRBV10-2; cdr3_aa: ASSGGRGVDEQY
v_call: TRBV6-6; cdr3_aa: ASSYEFTEAF
v_call: TRBV10-3; cdr3_aa: AISEIETSFKNIQY
v_call: TRBV2; cdr3_aa: ASSEGTVEAF
v_call: TRBV7-2; cdr3_aa: ASSSYNSPLH
v_call: TRBV5-4; cdr3_aa: ASSRDREETQY
v_call: TRBV30; cdr3_aa: AWSVYRRNYGYT
v_call: TRBV15; cdr3_aa: ATSRDNGGADYEQY
v_call: TRBV29-1; cdr3_aa: SVAGGLTYNEQF
v_call: TRBV7-9; cdr3_aa: ASSFLATAETQY
v_call: TRBV7-9; cdr3_aa: ASSLDRGRNIQY
v_call: TRBV7-6; cdr3_aa: ASSLGHRGTGELF
v_call: TRBV9; cdr3_aa: ASSVQGFQETQY
v_call: TRBV14; cdr3_aa: ASSLAWTGELF
v_call: TRBV7-9; cdr3_aa: ASSRQGPPGLF
v_call: TRBV2; cdr3_aa: ASNGHVDQPQH
v_call: TRBV6-5; cdr3_aa: ASRGQPYTGELF
v_call: TRBV29-1; cdr3_aa: SVFTGGQKDTQY
v_call: TRBV6-2/TRBV6-3; cdr3_aa: ASSSTGRDGYT
v_call: TRBV5-1; cdr3_aa: ASSPDWANTGELF
v_call: TRBV27; cdr3_aa: ASRPTQGGYT
v_call: TRBV5-5; cdr3_aa: ASSLTGGDQPQH
v_call: TRBV6-6; cdr3_aa: ASSRQGYDGYT
v_call: TRBV6-5; cdr3_aa: ASSISGTGELF
v_call: TRBV4-2; cdr3_aa: ASSQDPGGAAGNSPLH
v_call: TRBV7-6; cdr3_aa: ASSAVSNTEAF
v_call: TRBV27; cdr3_aa: ASSLGVEARGYT
v_call: TRBV30; cdr3_aa: AWGGLWEQY
v_call: TRBV2; cdr3_aa: ASREQGTSFNYGYT
v_call: TRBV7-9; cdr3_aa: ASSLAAGPRETQY
v_call: TRBV4-2; cdr3_aa: ASSQELDRGEQF
v_call: TRBV7-9; cdr3_aa: ASSYRGQETQY
v_call: TRBV4-1; cdr3_aa: ASSPQISGGAYEQY
v_call: TRBV4-1; cdr3_aa: ASSSFSGDQPQH
v_call: TRBV10-3; cdr3_aa: AISEFYYTEAF
v_call: TRBV3-1/TRBV3-2; cdr3_aa: ASSGRDRGLRELF
v_call: TRBV27; cdr3_aa: ASSLFRSSYEQY
v_call: TRBV18; cdr3_aa: ASSPKTTNEQF
v_call: TRBV13; cdr3_aa: ASSPRPGETQY